This T cell receptor (beta chain) appears in the sequencing data of a study of cytomegalovirus exposure and HLA in healthy donors. Study background: When 398 donors were genotyped, about 80% of them were found to fall in the Caucasian-associated ancestry cluster.

The CDR3 spans 11 residues. CDR1 DFQATT and CDR2 SNEGSKA come from the germline V gene (reference sequence). Between the trimmed V and J ends, which lost 5 bases and 5 bases, there was a span of 9 bases. Broader study findings: High sensitivity and specificity were reportedly achieved when the classifier diagnosed cytomegalovirus status.

Healthy bone marrow donors made up the cohort. Donors had nominal health at sampling but likely had unrecorded immune exposures. Researchers ran the PCR with 60 Vbeta and 13 Jbeta primers. Sequenced by immunoSEQ multiplex PCR; TCRdb stores in-frame clones only, minus some. This sample's table reports around 100,000 clones. In regard to this clone: Antigen unknown.

The source material was PBMCs. V and J are TRBV20-1 and TRBJ1-1; D not resolved. This receptor was taken from a man between 40 and 49 years old in good health and CMV-seropositive. The CDR3 protein is CSASRGTEAFF. For the CDR3, the DNA is TGCAGTGCTTCAAGAGGAACTGAAGCTTTCTTT.